This T cell receptor (beta chain) was observed in a study of cytomegalovirus exposure and HLA in healthy donors. Whole-study findings and limits: It was found in a later analysis that first-cohort TCR clusters tended to co-occur in the 100 to 150 validation repertoires. Researchers counted 180 or so TCR beta chains as cytomegalovirus-associated. Most sequenced TCRs were rare (though some public TCRs occurred in many donors).

With 3 bases removed from V and 0 bases from J, the gap between germline ends came to 8 bases. Germline assignment: CDR1 LNHNV and CDR2 YYDKDF (reference sequence). The CDR3 totals 15 residues. Worth noting for this clone: No antigen is known for it.

Data came from immunoSEQ multiplex PCR; TCRdb stores just in-frame clones and leaves some out. The sample yields approximately 70,000 clones, roughly 94% seen once. The donors belonged to the roughly 120-subject validation cohort, separate from the approximately 670-subject first cohort. This chain connects TRBV15 to TRBJ1-4, with D unresolved. The sequence derives from a woman aged 18-29 years in good health and CMV-seronegative. Sequenced material: PBMCs. This chain's CDR3 is CATSSESPTNEKLFF. Here the CDR3 DNA reads TGTGCCACCAGCAGCGAGAGCCCAACTAATGAAAAACTGTTTTTT. Combining the CDR3 with reference TRBV15 and TRBJ1-4 gives the whole variable domain DAMVIQNPRYQVTQFGKPVTLSCSQTLNHNVMYWYQQKSSQAPKLLFHYYDKDFNNEADTPDNFQSRRPNTSFCFLDIRSPGLGDTAMYLCATSSESPTNEKLFFGSGTQLSVL.